Sequencing of this T cell receptor (beta chain) was carried out in a study of T cell responses to AZD1222 COVID-19 vaccine. The CDR3 has 10 residues. The ends were cut back, 6 bases at V and 3 bases at J, with 3 bases in the middle. Germline CDR1 and CDR2: MDHEN and SYDVKM. A word on this clone: Its cognate antigen is unknown.

Here immunoSEQ multiplex PCR was the method, and the copy in TCRdb shows in-frame clones only, minus some. The data show 57,000 or so clones, 76% seen once. Broader study findings: Repertoire sampling was restricted to post-peak T cell response timepoints. Regions left unmutated in variants are reportedly the target of nearly half of spike-specific TCRs. Most donors were white British and more were female, and clonal diversity was possibly underestimated. Spike-wide coverage was observed for vaccine-associated CD4 TCRs, with dominant responses at 160-218 and 743-854.

The material sequenced was peripheral blood, taken on day 0 of AZD1222 vaccination. The clonotype was recovered from an adult in good health. This rearrangement joins TRBV28 to TRBJ2-7, with no clear D. In DNA, the CDR3 is TGTGCCAGCAGGGGCTACGAGCAGTACTTC. As protein: CASRGYEQYF.